This entry lists 21 T cell receptor beta chains sequenced from one sample in a study of shared clonotypes between healthy human individuals. This table comes from immunoSEQ multiplex PCR, and its TCRdb copy is limited to in-frame clones, with some not included. The sample consists of hundreds of thousands of clones, approximately 90% of them appearing once. Terminally differentiated effector memory CD45RA+ cells were left out of the naive CD8 fraction, which was CD45RO-negative and positively selected for CCR7. Source material: naive CD8+ T cells sorted from blood. Receptors were obtained from a young man in good health.

V gene TRBV5-1 combines with J gene TRBJ2-1; TRBD1 agrees at 8 bases. The CDR3 is 15 residues long. Germline loops: CDR1 SGHRS, CDR2 YFSETQ. V dropped 4 bases and J dropped 8; count of bases not matched to a gene: 11. The DNA of the CDR3 is TGCGCCAGCAGCCCCGGACAGGGCTTTATGGATGAGCAGTTCTTC. Translated: CASSPGQGFMDEQFF.

This chain connects TRBV25-1 to TRBJ2-7; TRBD1 aligns across 8 bases. Unmatched junction bases numbered 3, after V lost 5 bases and J lost 3 bases. This CDR3 is built from 13 residues. Germline V gives CDR1 MGHDK, CDR2 SYGVNS. The CDR3 reads CASSQTGDYEQYF. CDR3 nucleotide sequence: TGTGCCAGCAGTCAGACAGGGGACTACGAGCAGTACTTC.

This clone was counted a single time. The CDR3 bases are TGTGCCAGCACCCCCAACAGGGCCACTAATGAAAAACTGTTTTTT. It specifies CASTPNRATNEKLFF. The chain couples TRBV28 to TRBJ1-4; TRBD1 is a possible D gene (6 bases). The germline gives CDR1 MDHEN, CDR2 SYDVKM. The CDR3 covers 15 residues. V was pared by 7 bases and J by 2 bases, with 14 bases between.

The chain combines TRBV7-9 with TRBJ1-6; 7 bases match TRBD1. V trimming: 4 bases; J trimming: 5 bases; junction bases outside the gene matches: 5. The CDR3 loop spans 15 amino acids. Germline V gene data show CDR1 as SEHNR and CDR2 as FQNEAQ (reference sequence). The CDR3 region is CASSYRDSDNSPLHF. CDR3 bases: TGTGCCAGCAGCTACCGGGACAGTGATAATTCACCCCTCCACTTT.

V and J are TRBV28 and TRBJ1-2; no reliable D call. The CDR3 sequence is 13 residues long. Trimming took 1 base from V and 3 from J, leaving 6 bases between them. Germline CDR1 and CDR2: MDHEN and SYDVKM. The CDR3 region is CASSLLSYYGYTF. CDR3 in DNA: TGTGCCAGCAGTTTATTATCCTACTATGGCTACACCTTC.

On this clone itself: The same CDR3 arises from other DNA sequences in this sample as well. The rearrangement links TRBV5-4 to TRBJ2-7; D remains unclear. The V and J ends lost 2 bases and 0 bases respectively, with 9 bases between them. The CDR3 length is 14 residues. Germline loops: CDR1 SGHNT, CDR2 YYREEE (reference sequence). CDR3 sequence (DNA): TGTGCCAGCAGCTTCCGAGGATCCTCCTACGAGCAGTACTTC. Protein sequence: CASSFRGSSYEQYF.

This clone was picked up one time. The rearrangement joins TRBV9 to TRBJ2-7, with D maybe TRBD2 (6 bases). CDR1 and CDR2 (germline): SGDLS, YYNGEE. Trimming cost V 3 bases and J 5 bases, with 18 bases left between them. This CDR3 contains 15 residues. This CDR3 reads CASSGGVLGSNEQYF. The CDR3 DNA follows: TGTGCCAGCAGCGGCGGGGTGTTGGGGTCCAACGAGCAGTACTTC. Full variable domain (rest looked up from reference TRBV9 and TRBJ2-7): DSGVTQTPKHLITATGQRVTLRCSPRSGDLSVYWYQQSLDQGLQFLIQYYNGEERAKGNILERFSAQQFPDLHSELNLSSLELGDSALYFCASSGGVLGSNEQYFGPGTRLTVT.

The chain employs TRBV11-2 and TRBJ2-1; D might be TRBD2 (6 bases). This CDR3 spans 14 amino acids. V shed 5 bases and J shed 5 bases, with 13 bases lying between them. The germline CDR1 and CDR2 sequences are SGHAT and FQNNGV. The CDR3 loop reads CASSRVTSNNEQFF. In DNA form, the CDR3 reads TGTGCCAGCAGCCGCGTAACTAGCAACAATGAGCAGTTCTTC.

V and J are TRBV28 and TRBJ2-7, with D perhaps matching TRBD1 or TRBD2 (5 bases each). The CDR3 length is 13 residues. Germline V gene lookup returns CDR1 MDHEN and CDR2 SYDVKM. V was shortened by 4 bases and J by 3 bases, with 10 bases between the two germline ends. DNA of the CDR3: TGTGCCAGCAGTTCCGGGACCCACTACGAGCAGTACTTC. Translation gives CASSSGTHYEQYF. The variable domain in full, completed from reference TRBV28 and TRBJ2-7, reads DVKVTQSSRYLVKRTGEKVFLECVQDMDHENMFWYRQDPGLGLRLIYFSYDVKMKEKGDIPEGYSVSREKKERFSLILESASTNQTSMYLCASSSGTHYEQYFGPGTRLTVT.

The chain is built from TRBV28 and TRBJ2-3; no firm D call. This CDR3 has 15 residues. V dropped 4 bases and J dropped 0 bases, with 11 bases sitting between them. Germline CDR1 and CDR2: MDHEN and SYDVKM. The CDR3 here is CASSSQWPSTDTQYF. The CDR3 DNA is TGTGCCAGCAGTTCCCAGTGGCCCAGCACAGATACGCAGTATTTT.

This chain joins TRBV18 and TRBJ2-2; D is ambiguous. The CDR3 is 17 residues long. V was pared by 2 bases and J by 2 bases, with 15 bases between. The germline CDR1 and CDR2 sequences are KGHSH and LQKENI. The DNA of the CDR3 is TGTGCCAGCTCACCATACTCTGGACCCGTAAACACCGGGGAGCTGTTTTTT. Translation gives CASSPYSGPVNTGELFF.

The J gene is TRBJ1-2, the V gene TRBV7-9; TRBD1 matches at 8 bases. The CDR3 extends over 16 amino acids. Unmatched junction bases numbered 7, after V lost 1 base and J lost 3 bases. From germline, CDR1 is SEHNR and CDR2 FQNEAQ (reference sequence). This chain's CDR3 is CASSLVGQGAYYGYTF. The CDR3 nucleotides are TGTGCCAGCAGCTTAGTTGGGCAGGGGGCTTACTATGGCTACACCTTC.

The rearrangement uses TRBV28 and TRBJ2-7; D uncertain. The ends were cut back, 6 bases at V and 1 base at J, with 13 bases in the middle. This CDR3 is built from 14 residues. From germline, CDR1 is MDHEN and CDR2 SYDVKM. The CDR3 DNA reads as TGTGCCAGCAGACGGTTGGGTGATTCCTACGAGCAGTACTTC. Its protein product is CASRRLGDSYEQYF.

The chain links TRBV27 to TRBJ2-5, with TRBD1 matching 7 bases. The V gene end was trimmed by 2 bases and the J gene end by 3 bases; junction bases not matched to a gene: 6. Germline loops: CDR1 MNHEY, CDR2 SMNVEV (reference sequence). There are 15 residues in the CDR3. The CDR3 DNA reads TGTGCCAGCAGTTTAACAGGGGAAGGGGAAGAGACCCAGTACTTC. Residues: CASSLTGEGEETQYF.

This clone was counted once. V and J are TRBV28 and TRBJ1-5; 8 bases agree with TRBD1. The CDR3 totals 15 residues. J was trimmed by 2 bases and V by 5 bases; bases with no gene match: 5. CDR1 and CDR2 from the germline V gene are MDHEN and SYDVKM. The CDR3 DNA reads TGTGCCAGCAGTCGGACAGGGAACGGCAATCAGCCCCAGCATTTT. Protein sequence: CASSRTGNGNQPQHF.

The chain recombines TRBV9 with TRBJ2-7, with 7 bases that match TRBD2. The CDR3 consists of 16 residues. V trimming: 3 bases; J trimming: 2 bases; junction bases outside the gene matches: 11. CDR1 and CDR2 from the germline V gene are SGDLS and YYNGEE. CDR3 in amino acids: CASSASRAGETYEQYF. DNA for the CDR3: TGTGCCAGCAGCGCCTCTCGGGCGGGAGAAACCTACGAGCAGTACTTC.

In the case of this clone: The sample holds other DNA sequences that translate to the same CDR3. The chain carries TRBV9 and TRBJ2-1; 7 nucleotides agree with TRBD2. The CDR3 is 14 amino acids. V was pared by 5 bases and J by 3 bases, with 5 bases of the junction left unmatched. In germline, CDR1 is SGDLS, CDR2 YYNGEE. The CDR3: CASSPGGSYNEQFF. Here the CDR3 DNA reads TGTGCCAGCAGTCCGGGCGGGAGCTACAATGAGCAGTTCTTC.

This clone was detected only a few times. The gene calls are TRBV28 and TRBJ2-7; D is uncertain. Germline-derived CDR1 and CDR2 are MDHEN and SYDVKM. V lost 2 bases and J 9 bases, leaving 5 bases between the germline ends. The CDR3 extends over 10 amino acids. CDR3 loop: CASSLGRQYF. In DNA, the CDR3 is TGTGCCAGCAGTTTAGGGCGGCAGTACTTC.

DNA for the CDR3: TGTGCCAGCAGCTCACTAGCGGGAGCCTACAATGAGCAGTTCTTC. Protein sequence: CASSSLAGAYNEQFF. The chain recombines TRBV13 with TRBJ2-1, with 11 bases lining up with TRBD2. Per the germline V gene, CDR1 is PRHDT and CDR2 is FYEKMQ (reference sequence). The CDR3 loop spans 15 amino acids. J lost 2 bases, V lost 4 bases, and 1 base had no gene match.

The chain uses TRBV15 and TRBJ1-1; a weak D match, TRBD1 (5 bases). V lost 0 bases, J lost 6 bases, and 17 bases lay in between. Germline CDR1 and CDR2: LNHNV and YYDKDF (reference sequence). The CDR3 covers 16 residues. The CDR3 nucleotides read TGTGCCACCAGCAGAGACGTTAGGGGCTCTGGGTCTGAAGCTTTCTTT. This encodes CATSRDVRGSGSEAFF.

The chain has TRBV7-9 and TRBJ2-3; 10 positions match TRBD2. Germline V gives CDR1 SEHNR, CDR2 FQNEAQ (reference sequence). The CDR3 runs 17 residues. V was pared by 0 bases and J by 0 bases, with 3 bases of the junction left unmatched. The CDR3 DNA reads TGTGCCAGCAGCTTAGCGCTAGCGGGGGATAGCACAGATACGCAGTATTTT. It codes for CASSLALAGDSTDTQYF.